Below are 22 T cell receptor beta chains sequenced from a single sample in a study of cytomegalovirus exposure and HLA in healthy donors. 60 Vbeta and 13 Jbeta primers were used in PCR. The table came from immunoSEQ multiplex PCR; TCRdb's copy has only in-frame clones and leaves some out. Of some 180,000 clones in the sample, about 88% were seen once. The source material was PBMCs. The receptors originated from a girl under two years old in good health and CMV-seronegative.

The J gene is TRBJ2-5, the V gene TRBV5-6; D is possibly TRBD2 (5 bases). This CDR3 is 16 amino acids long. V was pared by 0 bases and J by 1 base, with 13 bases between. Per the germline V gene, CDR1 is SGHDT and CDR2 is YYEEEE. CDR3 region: CASSLGLSRGQETQYF. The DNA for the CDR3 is TGTGCCAGCAGCTTGGGATTGAGCCGGGGCCAAGAGACCCAGTACTTC.

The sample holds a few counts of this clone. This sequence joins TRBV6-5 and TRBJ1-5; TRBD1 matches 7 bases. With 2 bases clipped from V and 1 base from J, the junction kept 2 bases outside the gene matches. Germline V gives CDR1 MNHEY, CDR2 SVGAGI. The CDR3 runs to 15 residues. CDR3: CASSYTGVSNQPQHF. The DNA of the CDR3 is TGTGCCAGCAGTTACACAGGGGTGAGCAATCAGCCCCAGCATTTT.

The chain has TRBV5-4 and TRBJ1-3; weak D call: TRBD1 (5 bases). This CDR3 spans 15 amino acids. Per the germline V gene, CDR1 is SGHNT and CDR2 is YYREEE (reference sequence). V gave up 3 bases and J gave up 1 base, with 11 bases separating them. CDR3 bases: TGTGCCAGCAGCTACGACAGAACATCTGGAAACACCATATATTTT. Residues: CASSYDRTSGNTIYF.

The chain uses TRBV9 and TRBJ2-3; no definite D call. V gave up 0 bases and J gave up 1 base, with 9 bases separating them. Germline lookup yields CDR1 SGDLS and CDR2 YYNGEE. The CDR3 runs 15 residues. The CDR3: CASSVAQVGTDTQYF. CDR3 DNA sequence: TGTGCCAGCAGCGTAGCTCAAGTAGGCACAGATACGCAGTATTTT.

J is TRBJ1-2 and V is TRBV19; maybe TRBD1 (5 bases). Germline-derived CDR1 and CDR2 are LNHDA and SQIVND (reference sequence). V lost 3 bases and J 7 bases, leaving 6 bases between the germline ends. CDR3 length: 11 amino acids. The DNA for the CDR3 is TGTGCCAGTAGTATCGGGGGTGGCTACACCTTC. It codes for CASSIGGGYTF.

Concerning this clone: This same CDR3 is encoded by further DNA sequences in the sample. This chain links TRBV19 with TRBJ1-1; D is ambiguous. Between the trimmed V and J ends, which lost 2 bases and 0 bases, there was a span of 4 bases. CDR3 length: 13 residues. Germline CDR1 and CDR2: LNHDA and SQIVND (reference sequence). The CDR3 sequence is CASSITVNTEAFF. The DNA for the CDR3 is TGTGCCAGTAGTATAACAGTGAACACTGAAGCTTTCTTT.

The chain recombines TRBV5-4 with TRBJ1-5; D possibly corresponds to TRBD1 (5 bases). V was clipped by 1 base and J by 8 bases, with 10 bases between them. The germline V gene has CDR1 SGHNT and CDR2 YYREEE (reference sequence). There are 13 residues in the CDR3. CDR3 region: CASSLQGREPQHF. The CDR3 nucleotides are TGTGCCAGCAGCTTGCAGGGAAGGGAGCCCCAGCATTTT.

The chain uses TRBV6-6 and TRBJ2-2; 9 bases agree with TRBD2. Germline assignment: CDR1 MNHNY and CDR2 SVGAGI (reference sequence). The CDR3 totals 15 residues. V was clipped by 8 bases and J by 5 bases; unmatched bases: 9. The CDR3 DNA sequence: TGTGCCAGCTCAACCGGGACTAGCAGTACCGGGGAGCTGTTTTTT. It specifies CASSTGTSSTGELFF.

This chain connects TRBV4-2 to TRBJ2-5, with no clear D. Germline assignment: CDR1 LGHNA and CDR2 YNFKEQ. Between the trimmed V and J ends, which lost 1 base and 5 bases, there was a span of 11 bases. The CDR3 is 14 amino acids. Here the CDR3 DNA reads TGTGCCAGCAGCCAAGGGGTAGCTGGGGAGACCCAGTACTTC. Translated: CASSQGVAGETQYF.

CDR3 coding DNA: TGTGCCAGTAGGGAACAGGGGTCTGGCTACACCTTC. Its translation is CASREQGSGYTF. The chain carries TRBV19 and TRBJ1-2; 7 positions agree with TRBD1. CDR1 and CDR2 from the germline V gene are LNHDA and SQIVND (reference sequence). This CDR3 is built from 12 residues. V dropped 6 bases and J dropped 7; count of bases not matched to a gene: 5. The full variable domain, completed using reference TRBV19 and TRBJ1-2, is DGGITQSPKYLFRKEGQNVTLSCEQNLNHDAMYWYRQDPGQGLRLIYYSQIVNDFQKGDIAEGYSVSREKKESFPLTVTSAQKNPTAFYLCASREQGSGYTFGSGTRLTVV.

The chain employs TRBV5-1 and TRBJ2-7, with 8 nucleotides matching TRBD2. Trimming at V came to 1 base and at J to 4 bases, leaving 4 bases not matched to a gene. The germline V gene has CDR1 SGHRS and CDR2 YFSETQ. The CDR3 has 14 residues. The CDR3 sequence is CASSLTSGVYEQYF. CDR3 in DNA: TGCGCCAGCAGCTTGACTAGCGGAGTATACGAGCAGTACTTC. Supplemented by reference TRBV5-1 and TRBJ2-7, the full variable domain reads KAGVTQTPRYLIKTRGQQVTLSCSPISGHRSVSWYQQTPGQGLQFLFEYFSETQRNKGNFPGRFSGRQFSNSRSEMNVSTLELGDSALYLCASSLTSGVYEQYFGPGTRLTVT.

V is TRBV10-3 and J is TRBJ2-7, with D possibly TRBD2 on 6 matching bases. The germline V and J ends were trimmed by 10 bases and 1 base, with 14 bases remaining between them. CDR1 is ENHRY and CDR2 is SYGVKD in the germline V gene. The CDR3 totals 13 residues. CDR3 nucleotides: TGTGCCAGCGAGGGGACTGCTTCCTACGAGCAGTACTTC. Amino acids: CASEGTASYEQYF.

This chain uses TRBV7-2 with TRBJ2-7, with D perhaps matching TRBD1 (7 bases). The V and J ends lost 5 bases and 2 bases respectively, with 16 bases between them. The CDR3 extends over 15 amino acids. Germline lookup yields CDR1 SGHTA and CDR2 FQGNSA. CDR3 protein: CASSTHGGGTYEQYF. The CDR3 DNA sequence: TGTGCCAGCAGCACACACGGAGGGGGCACCTACGAGCAGTACTTC.

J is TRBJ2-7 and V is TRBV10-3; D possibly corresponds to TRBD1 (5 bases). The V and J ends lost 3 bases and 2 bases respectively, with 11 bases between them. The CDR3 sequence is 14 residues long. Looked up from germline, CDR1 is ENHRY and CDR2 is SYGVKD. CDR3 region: CAISDWKGAYEQYF. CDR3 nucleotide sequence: TGTGCCATCAGTGATTGGAAAGGGGCCTACGAGCAGTACTTC.

In DNA form, the CDR3 reads TGTGCCAGCAGCTATAGCGGGAGACCCTACAATGAGCAGTTCTTC. This translates into CASSYSGRPYNEQFF. The rearrangement links TRBV5-5 to TRBJ2-1; 9 nucleotides agree with TRBD2. The CDR3 contains 15 residues. After removal of 3 bases from V and 2 bases from J, the junction contained 3 bases not matched to a gene. CDR1 SGHKS and CDR2 YYEKEE come from the germline V gene (reference sequence).

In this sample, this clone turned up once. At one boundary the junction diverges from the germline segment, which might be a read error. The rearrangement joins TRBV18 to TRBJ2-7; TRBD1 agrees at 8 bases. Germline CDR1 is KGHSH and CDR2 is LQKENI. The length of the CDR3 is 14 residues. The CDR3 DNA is TGTGCCAGCTCACCGGTGACAGGGGAATCCCGCAGGAGCTTC. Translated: CASSPVTGESRRSF.

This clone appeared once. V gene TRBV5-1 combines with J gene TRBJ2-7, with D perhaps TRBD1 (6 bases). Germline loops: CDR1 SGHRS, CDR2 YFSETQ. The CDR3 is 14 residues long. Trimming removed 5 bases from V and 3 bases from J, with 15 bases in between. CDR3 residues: CASRDLKGGYEQYF. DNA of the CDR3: TGCGCCAGCAGGGACCTAAAAGGGGGCTACGAGCAGTACTTC.

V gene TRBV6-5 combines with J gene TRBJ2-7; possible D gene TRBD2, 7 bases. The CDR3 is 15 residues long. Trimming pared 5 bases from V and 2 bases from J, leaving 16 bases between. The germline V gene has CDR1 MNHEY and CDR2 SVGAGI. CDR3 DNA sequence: TGTGCCAGCAGTCCGATCGGGGGGACAACCTACGAGCAGTACTTC. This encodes CASSPIGGTTYEQYF.

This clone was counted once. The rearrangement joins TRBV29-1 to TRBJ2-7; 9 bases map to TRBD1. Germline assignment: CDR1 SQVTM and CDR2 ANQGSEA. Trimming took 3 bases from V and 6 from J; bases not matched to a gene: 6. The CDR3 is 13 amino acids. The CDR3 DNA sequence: TGCAGCGTTGAGGGACAGGGAAGCCGCGAGCAGTACTTC. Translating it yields CSVEGQGSREQYF.

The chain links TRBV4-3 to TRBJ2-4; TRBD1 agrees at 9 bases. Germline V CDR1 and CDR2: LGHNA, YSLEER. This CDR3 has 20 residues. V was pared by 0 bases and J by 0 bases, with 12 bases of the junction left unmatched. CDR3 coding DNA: TGCGCCAGCAGCCAAGAAACCGGACAGGGGACTACTCTAGCCAAAAACATTCAGTACTTC. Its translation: CASSQETGQGTTLAKNIQYF.

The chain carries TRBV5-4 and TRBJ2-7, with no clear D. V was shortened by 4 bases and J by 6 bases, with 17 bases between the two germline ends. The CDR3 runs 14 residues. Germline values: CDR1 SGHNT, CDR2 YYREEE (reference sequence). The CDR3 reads CASSIRYSPSEQYF. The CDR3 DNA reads TGTGCCAGCAGCATACGATATAGCCCAAGCGAGCAGTACTTC.

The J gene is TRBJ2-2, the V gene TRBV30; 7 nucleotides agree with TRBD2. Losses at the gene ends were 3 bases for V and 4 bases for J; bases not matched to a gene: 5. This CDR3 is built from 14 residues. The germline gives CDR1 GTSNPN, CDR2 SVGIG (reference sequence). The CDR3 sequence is CAWRAGTGTGELFF. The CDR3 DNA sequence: TGTGCCTGGAGAGCGGGGACGGGCACCGGGGAGCTGTTTTTT.